A selection of T cell receptor beta chains follows, all from one sample in a study of spatial heterogeneity in lung cancer. TCRdb ran MiXCR on the 5' RACE reads and lists one entry per CDR3 protein. The sample includes under 80,000 distinct CDR3 sequences, approximately 6.3% of them seen just once. Source: PBMCs, taken at surgery. The receptors derive from a female donor with early-stage non-small cell lung cancer. Each CDR3 is given without its conserved first and last residue.

cdr3_length,v_call,j_call,cdr3_aa
10,TRBV12-3/TRBV12-4,TRBJ2-7,ASSTRAYEQY
13,TRBV3-1,TRBJ2-3,ASSPRGASPDTQY
13,TRBV12-2,TRBJ2-7,ASRSPSSGRCEQY
11,TRBV12-3/TRBV12-4,TRBJ1-2,ASSLDRAGGYT
10,TRBV29-1,TRBJ1-2,SVVIWGGGYT
13,TRBV6-6,TRBJ2-1,ASTGAGDLYNEQF
13,TRBV7-7,TRBJ2-1,ASSTGLAGPNEQF
11,TRBV12-2,TRBJ1-5,ASRFNSNQPQH
12,TRBV6-6,TRBJ1-1,ASSHGRENTEAF
12,TRBV10-3,TRBJ2-1,AISESSRGYEQF
11,TRBV27,TRBJ1-2,ASSRTDLYGYT
16,TRBV28,TRBJ2-3,ASTPGGGARMSTDTQY
12,TRBV7-9,TRBJ1-6,ASSHVGPNSPLH
14,TRBV24-1,TRBJ2-1,ATSALTTSSYNEQF
15,TRBV5-1,TRBJ2-3,ASMKSGNSFSTDTQY
12,TRBV3-1,TRBJ1-4,ASSQVSGNEKLF
13,TRBV4-1,TRBJ1-1,ASSQDHGGRGEAF
12,TRBV10-3,TRBJ1-4,AISAQGAQEKLF
14,TRBV7-3,TRBJ2-3,ASSLSTGGATDTQY
13,TRBV6-2/TRBV6-3,TRBJ2-3,ASSASGTSGATQY
12,TRBV30,TRBJ1-5,AWSVSSSNQPQH
13,TRBV7-2,TRBJ1-4,ASSSGQGVNEKLF
13,TRBV12-3/TRBV12-4,TRBJ1-2,ASSPRQGVAYGYT
13,TRBV7-2,TRBJ1-6,ASSLGGPPNSPLH
13,TRBV11-3,TRBJ2-3,ASGARGASVDTQY
10,TRBV7-3,TRBJ1-1,ASSLNGARAF
12,TRBV10-3,TRBJ2-3,AISESEKADTQY